These 19 T cell receptor beta chains originate from one sample sequenced in a study of Ad26.COV2.S vaccination and SARS-CoV-2 variants. Treatment defined: some 19 received Ad26.COV2.S at low or high dose, single or two shots; 5 received placebo; per-sample allocation not given. At day 63 after the first vaccine or placebo injection, samples were drawn. Clones were sequenced by immunoSEQ multiplex PCR, and TCRdb holds only the in-frame ones, with some missing. The table shows about 420,000 clones, with roughly 88% occurring only once. Specimen: peripheral blood, collected in a trial of Ad26.COV2.S vaccine versus placebo. Source of these receptors: a person aged 18-65 years who received the Ad26.COV2.S COVID-19 vaccine or a placebo.

The rearrangement joins TRBV28 to TRBJ2-2; D call uncertain. CDR1 MDHEN and CDR2 SYDVKM come from the germline V gene. The CDR3 consists of 14 residues. Trimming took 7 bases from V and 4 from J, leaving 13 bases between them. For the CDR3, the DNA is TGTGCCAGCAAGTTATTCGGATCCACCGGGGAGCTGTTTTTT. It translates to CASKLFGSTGELFF.

The chain couples TRBV6-6 to TRBJ1-4; 11 nucleotides line up with TRBD1. The CDR3 covers 14 residues. Germline CDR1 is MNHNY and CDR2 is SVGAGI (reference sequence). J was trimmed by 6 bases and V by 6 bases; bases with no gene match: 3. The CDR3 sequence: CASSWTGGYEKLFF. The CDR3 nucleotides read TGTGCCAGCAGCTGGACAGGGGGCTATGAAAAACTGTTTTTT.

A note on this clone: A junction boundary mismatches the germline segment, possibly from a read error. This sequence joins TRBV5-1 and TRBJ2-3; 10 bases map to TRBD1. Germline V gives CDR1 SGHRS, CDR2 YFSETQ. This CDR3 contains 16 residues. The CDR3 region has the DNA TGCGCCCGCAGCGGACAGGGGGGGCTTGGGACAGATACGCAGTATTTT. The encoded protein is CARSGQGGLGTDTQYF.

DNA of the CDR3: TGTGCCAGTAGCAGGGGACGCAACTCCTATAATTCACCCCTCCACTTT. Residues: CASSRGRNSYNSPLHF. V usage is TRBV19 and J usage is TRBJ1-6; TRBD1 is a possible D gene (6 bases). V was trimmed by 6 bases and J by 0 bases, leaving 12 bases between them. The CDR3 covers 16 residues. Germline loops: CDR1 LNHDA, CDR2 SQIVND (reference sequence).

This sequence joins TRBV5-8 and TRBJ1-6, with 7 bases matching TRBD1. CDR3 length equals 15 residues. Germline-derived CDR1 and CDR2 are SGHTS and YDEGEE. The V gene end was trimmed by 1 base and the J gene end by 9 bases; junction bases not matched to a gene: 7. The CDR3: CASSLRGGGFSPLHF. CDR3 DNA: TGTGCCAGCAGCTTGAGAGGGGGCGGTTTTTCACCCCTCCACTTT.

This chain's CDR3 is CASSQQGARGEQFF. The CDR3 nucleotides read TGTGCCAGCAGCCAACAGGGGGCGCGGGGTGAGCAGTTCTTC. The J gene is TRBJ2-1, the V gene TRBV14; TRBD1 matches 8 bases. The CDR3 is made up of 14 amino acids. V shed 2 bases and J 9 bases; nucleotides not matched to a gene: 6. The germline gives CDR1 SGHDN, CDR2 FVKESK.

This chain joins TRBV4-1 and TRBJ2-5; 7 bases are shared with TRBD1. Trimming at V came to 1 base and at J to 4 bases, leaving 9 bases not matched to a gene. In germline, CDR1 is MGHRA, CDR2 YSYEKL. The CDR3 sequence is 16 residues long. The CDR3 nucleotides read TGCGCCAGCAGCCAAGCGGCAGGGGGATTGGGAGAGACCCAGTACTTC. Protein sequence: CASSQAAGGLGETQYF.

This clone has more than one count but fewer than ten. CDR3: CASSEAQDFPSSYEQYF. CDR3 in DNA: TGTGCCAGCAGTGAAGCGCAGGACTTTCCTAGCTCCTACGAGCAGTACTTC. The J gene is TRBJ2-7, the V gene TRBV6-1; the D gene is possibly TRBD2 (5 bases). CDR1 is MNHNS and CDR2 is SASEGT in the germline V gene. The CDR3 has 17 amino acids. Trimming left V 0 bases short and J 0 bases short, with 15 bases between.

The chain combines TRBV4-1 with TRBJ1-4, with D unclear. This CDR3 is built from 14 residues. V was shortened by 5 bases and J by 0 bases, with 7 bases between the two germline ends. Germline V CDR1 and CDR2: MGHRA, YSYEKL. CDR3 nucleotide sequence: TGCGCCAGCAGCTCCCCCTCAACTAATGAAAAACTGTTTTTT. Residues: CASSSPSTNEKLFF.

The chain combines TRBV10-1 with TRBJ1-1, with 9 bases lining up with TRBD1. The germline V gene encodes CDR1 WNHNN and CDR2 SYGVQD (reference sequence). This CDR3 region has 12 residues. V was pared by 2 bases and J by 11 bases, with 3 bases of the junction left unmatched. DNA for the CDR3: TGCGCCAGCAGTGAGGGGACAGGGAATGCTTTCTTT. Protein: CASSEGTGNAFF.

This chain uses TRBV4-3 with TRBJ1-1, with 7 bases fitting TRBD1. The length of the CDR3 is 15 residues. Trimming at V came to 0 bases and at J to 4 bases, leaving 5 bases not matched to a gene. Germline CDR1 LGHNA, CDR2 YSLEER. In DNA, the CDR3 is TGCGCCAGCAGCCAAGAGAGGGGGCGGGTCACTGAAGCTTTCTTT. Translated: CASSQERGRVTEAFF.

The chain combines TRBV7-2 with TRBJ2-3; D possibly corresponds to TRBD2 (5 bases). Trimming pared 3 bases from V and 2 bases from J, leaving 12 bases between. The CDR3 has 15 residues. The germline V gene has CDR1 SGHTA and CDR2 FQGNSA. CDR3 coding DNA: TGTGCCAGCAGCTTCTGGGAGCGATTCACAGATACGCAGTATTTT. This gives the protein CASSFWERFTDTQYF.

This chain uses TRBV28 with TRBJ1-2; D may be TRBD1 (6 bases). This CDR3 spans 14 amino acids. The ends were cut back, 0 bases at V and 5 bases at J, with 10 bases in the middle. Germline loops: CDR1 MDHEN, CDR2 SYDVKM. The CDR3 sequence is CASSLWDSGYGYTF. CDR3 bases: TGTGCCAGCAGTTTATGGGACAGCGGGTATGGCTACACCTTC.

The rearrangement links TRBV19 to TRBJ2-1; 9 nucleotides match TRBD2. Unmatched junction bases numbered 9, after V lost 6 bases and J lost 0 bases. The CDR3 is made up of 17 amino acids. Germline assignment: CDR1 LNHDA and CDR2 SQIVND (reference sequence). The CDR3 is CASRSQRGVSSYNEQFF. In DNA form, the CDR3 reads TGTGCCAGTAGGTCACAGCGGGGGGTCAGCTCCTACAATGAGCAGTTCTTC. The full variable domain, in which reference TRBV19 and TRBJ2-1 provide the parts outside the CDR3, is DGGITQSPKYLFRKEGQNVTLSCEQNLNHDAMYWYRQDPGQGLRLIYYSQIVNDFQKGDIAEGYSVSREKKESFPLTVTSAQKNPTAFYLCASRSQRGVSSYNEQFFGPGTRLTVL.

The V and J genes are TRBV18 and TRBJ1-3, with unresolved D. The V end lost 3 bases, the J end lost 4 bases, and 13 bases lay between the germline ends. The length of the CDR3 is 15 residues. Germline CDR1 KGHSH, CDR2 LQKENI. DNA for the CDR3: TGTGCCAGCTCACCGGGGAGTTCTTCCGGAAACACCATATATTTT. The encoded protein is CASSPGSSSGNTIYF.

The chain has TRBV6-2 or TRBV6-3 and TRBJ1-5; 10 nucleotides align to TRBD1. CDR3 size: 14 residues. Germline lookup yields CDR1 MNHEY and CDR2 SVGEGT. After removal of 5 bases from V and 6 bases from J, the junction contained 4 bases not matched to a gene. The CDR3 region has the DNA TGTGCCAGCAGTCGGGACAGGGGAGGTCAGCCCCAGCATTTT. It translates to CASSRDRGGQPQHF.

This sequence joins TRBV21-1 and TRBJ1-1. TRBV21-1 is reported as a pseudogene. There are 15 residues in the CDR3. CDR3 DNA sequence: TGTGCCAGCACAGAAGGGGGGAGGGGGCACACTGAAGCTTTCTTT. Protein: CASTEGGRGHTEAFF.

The J gene is TRBJ2-3, the V gene TRBV5-1; 10 bases are shared with TRBD1. This CDR3 has 15 amino acids. Germline CDR1 SGHRS, CDR2 YFSETQ. J gave up 8 bases and V 3 bases, and 9 bases lay outside the gene matches. The CDR3 DNA follows: TGCGCCAGCAGCTACCGGGACAGGGGAGTAGGTACGCAGTATTTT. It is translated as CASSYRDRGVGTQYF.

The chain is built from TRBV28 and TRBJ1-2; TRBD1 agrees at 7 bases. Germline-derived CDR1 and CDR2 are MDHEN and SYDVKM. After removal of 1 base from V and 4 bases from J, the junction contained 6 bases not matched to a gene. This CDR3 is built from 15 residues. The CDR3 DNA sequence: TGTGCCAGCAGTTTATTCGGGACAGCTCCCTATGGCTACACCTTC. This codes for CASSLFGTAPYGYTF.